These 27 T cell receptor beta chains share one sample of origin, sequenced in a study of blood T cells in healthy people across ages. A sample-barcoded 5' primer and a J-beta primer mix were used in a second PCR of roughly 6 to 11 cycles. In TCRdb, the 5' RACE reads were re-called with MiXCR into one record per CDR3 protein. Of some 1.6 million distinct CDR3 sequences listed, about 35% are singletons. Sequenced input: blood. The origin of the receptors is a woman aged 25 to 39 in good health.

The rearrangement uses TRBV29-1 and TRBJ2-7; D is perhaps TRBD2 (6 bases). The germline V gene has CDR1 SQVTM and CDR2 ANQGSEA. V was shortened by 4 bases and J by 2 bases, with 24 bases between the two germline ends. This CDR3 region has 17 residues. The CDR3 region is CSVVIGGLGSMAYEQYF. DNA for the CDR3: TGCAGCGTTGTCATTGGGGGGTTGGGGAGCATGGCCTACGAGCAGTACTTC.

Turning to this clonotype: Sequence at one end of the junction differs from germline and may be a read error. The chain recombines TRBV5-1 with TRBJ2-7; 11 nucleotides line up with TRBD1. This CDR3 has 19 amino acids. Germline V gives CDR1 SGHRS, CDR2 YFSETQ. In nucleotides, the CDR3 is TGCGCCAACAGCTTGGTATGGGACAGGGGGGCTTTCGTCTCCTACGAGCAGTACTTC. Protein product: CANSLVWDRGAFVSYEQYF.

The V gene is TRBV9, the J gene TRBJ2-3; 7 bases are shared with TRBD2. Germline CDR1 reads SGDLS; CDR2 reads YYNGEE. This CDR3 is 15 amino acids long. Trimming removed 1 base from V and 1 base from J; junction bases left unmatched: 3. CDR3 amino acids: CASSVSRGGTDTQYF. The CDR3 region has the DNA TGTGCCAGCAGCGTATCACGGGGGGGCACAGATACGCAGTATTTT.

In its sample, this clonotype was seen a few times. The chain has TRBV10-3 and TRBJ2-1; TRBD2 agrees at 7 bases. V was pared by 11 bases and J by 2 bases, with 9 bases of the junction left unmatched. Germline CDR1 and CDR2: ENHRY and SYGVKD. This CDR3 comprises 14 residues. CDR3 nucleotide sequence: TGTGCCTCCAAGATCGCGGGGGCCTACAATGAGCAGTTCTTC. As protein: CASKIAGAYNEQFF.

Regarding this clonotype: A read error may be the cause here, since a much bigger clone is one base away. The rearrangement links TRBV7-2 to TRBJ2-1, with D tentatively TRBD2 (5 bases). This CDR3 spans 13 amino acids. CDR1 and CDR2 from the germline V gene are SGHTA and FQGNSA. The CDR3 sequence: CASSLTRPNERFF. CDR3 sequence (DNA): TGTGCCAGCAGCCTCACTAGGCCCAATGAGCGGTTCTTC.

This clonotype came up a few times. V and J are TRBV4-2 and TRBJ2-7; D is perhaps TRBD1 (7 bases). CDR1 and CDR2 from the germline V gene are LGHNA and YNFKEQ. This CDR3 contains 18 residues. The ends were cut back, 5 bases at V and 7 bases at J, with 30 bases in the middle. This CDR3 is CASSSSPWGGEGAGEQYF. The CDR3 bases are TGTGCCAGCAGCAGCAGTCCCTGGGGAGGAGAGGGGGCGGGGGAGCAGTACTTC.

The rearrangement uses TRBV7-3 and TRBJ2-3; D tentatively reads TRBD1 or TRBD2 (6 bases each). V lost 4 bases and J 2 bases, leaving 16 bases between the germline ends. Germline V gives CDR1 SGHTA, CDR2 FQGTGA. The CDR3 extends over 16 amino acids. The chain's CDR3 is CASSSDLRGDTDTQYF. CDR3 sequence (DNA): TGTGCCAGCAGCTCAGACTTAAGGGGGGACACAGATACGCAGTATTTT.

This clonotype was recorded a few times. The genes are TRBV4-1 and TRBJ2-7, with 9 nucleotides matching TRBD2. The J segment lost 6 bases and the V segment lost 0 bases, leaving 12 bases of the junction unmatched. Germline lookup yields CDR1 MGHRA and CDR2 YSYEKL. The CDR3 consists of 17 residues. Here the CDR3 reads CASSQDLAGGPLGEQYF. The CDR3 DNA reads as TGCGCCAGCAGCCAAGATCTCGCGGGAGGGCCCTTGGGCGAGCAGTACTTC.

This clonotype has only a few counts. The DNA for the CDR3 is TGTGCCAGCAGTCATTCGGGGTGGGGGACTGAAGCTTTCTTT. This sequence encodes CASSHSGWGTEAFF. The V and J genes are TRBV12-3 or TRBV12-4 and TRBJ1-1, with D possibly TRBD1 on 5 matching bases. V dropped 5 bases and J dropped 5 bases, with 15 bases sitting between them. This CDR3 has 14 amino acids.

V is TRBV24-1 and J is TRBJ2-2; D is uncertain. The CDR3 has 13 residues. V was trimmed by 5 bases and J by 8 bases, leaving 11 bases between them. Germline V gives CDR1 KGHDR, CDR2 SFDVKD. CDR3: CATSGPSGGELFF. The DNA of the CDR3 is TGTGCCACCAGTGGCCCCAGTGGAGGGGAGCTGTTTTTT.

This rearrangement joins TRBV5-1 to TRBJ2-7; D is perhaps TRBD2 (5 bases). V lost 1 base, J lost 0 bases, and 17 bases lay in between. Germline values: CDR1 SGHRS, CDR2 YFSETQ. This CDR3 region has 17 residues. As DNA, the CDR3 is TGCGCCAGCAGCTTGCGGACTCCACGAAACCGCTCCTACGAGCAGTACTTC. Its translation: CASSLRTPRNRSYEQYF. Filled out from reference TRBV5-1 and TRBJ2-7, the complete variable domain reads KAGVTQTPRYLIKTRGQQVTLSCSPISGHRSVSWYQQTPGQGLQFLFEYFSETQRNKGNFPGRFSGRQFSNSRSEMNVSTLELGDSALYLCASSLRTPRNRSYEQYFGPGTRLTVT.

The chain links TRBV4-1 to TRBJ2-3; 7 bases are a match to TRBD2. This CDR3 is built from 18 residues. Germline CDR1 reads MGHRA; CDR2 reads YSYEKL. J was trimmed by 0 bases and V by 0 bases; bases with no gene match: 9. The CDR3 nucleotides are TGCGCCAGCAGCCAAGATGGGACCTCTAGCGGTAGCACAGATACGCAGTATTTT. This sequence encodes CASSQDGTSSGSTDTQYF.

The rearrangement joins TRBV5-1 to TRBJ2-3, with TRBD2 as a possible D gene (6 bases). Germline CDR1 is SGHRS and CDR2 is YFSETQ. The V end was cut by 4 bases, the J end by 8 bases, with 17 bases between. The CDR3 is 14 amino acids. CDR3 DNA: TGCGCCAGCAGCCAGGGACTGGTTGGAGGTACGCAGTATTTT. Protein: CASSQGLVGGTQYF.

The chain links TRBV7-3 to TRBJ2-3; possible D gene TRBD1, 7 bases. CDR1 and CDR2 (germline): SGHTA, FQGTGA. The CDR3 is 14 residues long. Between the trimmed V and J ends, which lost 5 bases and 6 bases, there was a span of 15 bases. The CDR3 protein is CASSRQGGGDTQYF. DNA of the CDR3: TGTGCCAGCAGCCGACAGGGTGGAGGGGATACGCAGTATTTT.

The chain couples TRBV4-1 to TRBJ1-1; a weak D match, TRBD1 (5 bases). Germline V gene sequence: CDR1 MGHRA, CDR2 YSYEKL. The V gene lost 4 bases and the J gene lost 1 base, with 16 bases spanning the gap. The CDR3 is 16 amino acids. The CDR3 DNA sequence: TGCGCCAGCAGCCGACTAGTGGGACGGGGGAACACTGAAGCTTTCTTT. It yields the protein CASSRLVGRGNTEAFF.

V gene TRBV30 combines with J gene TRBJ1-1; D unclear. The V gene lost 4 bases and the J gene lost 7 bases, with 13 bases spanning the gap. Per the germline V gene, CDR1 is GTSNPN and CDR2 is SVGIG (reference sequence). There are 12 residues in the CDR3. CDR3 region: CAWMDGVGEAFF. The CDR3 nucleotides read TGTGCCTGGATGGACGGAGTCGGTGAAGCTTTCTTT.

This sequence joins TRBV5-1 and TRBJ2-2, with TRBD1 matching over 8 bases. CDR3 size: 17 residues. Germline-derived CDR1 and CDR2 are SGHRS and YFSETQ. Trimming removed 7 bases from V and 2 bases from J; junction bases left unmatched: 13. The CDR3 DNA follows: TGCGCCAGCTCACGCTCCGGGACAGGCCTTAACACCGGGGAGCTGTTTTTT. Translation gives CASSRSGTGLNTGELFF.

V and J are TRBV6-1 and TRBJ2-7; a possible D gene is TRBD1 (6 bases). CDR1 and CDR2 (germline): MNHNS, SASEGT. V shed 8 bases and J shed 3 bases, with 17 bases lying between them. The CDR3 loop spans 14 amino acids. CDR3 sequence: CASFYGTTDYEQYF. CDR3 sequence (DNA): TGTGCCAGCTTTTACGGGACAACCGACTACGAGCAGTACTTC.

This clonotype was seen repeatedly, ten times or more. The DNA for the CDR3 is TGTGCCAGCAGTTTACAGGACTATGGCTACACCTTC. Amino acids: CASSLQDYGYTF. The chain uses TRBV7-9 and TRBJ1-2; D is perhaps TRBD1 (5 bases). Germline loops: CDR1 SEHNR, CDR2 FQNEAQ (reference sequence). The CDR3 covers 12 residues. Trimming pared 6 bases from V and 3 bases from J, leaving 8 bases between.

The chain joins TRBV29-1 to TRBJ1-1, with 7 bases fitting TRBD1. The junction had 5 bases not matched to a gene; V was cut back by 5 bases and J by 2 bases. Germline CDR1 and CDR2: SQVTM and ANQGSEA. The length of the CDR3 is 13 residues. CDR3 amino acids: CSVKRDSNTEAFF. The CDR3 DNA reads TGCAGCGTTAAACGGGACAGCAACACTGAAGCTTTCTTT.

The chain links TRBV7-2 to TRBJ1-1; D is unresolved. There are 13 residues in the CDR3. The V gene's germline CDR1 is SGHTA and CDR2 FQGNSA. Trimming removed 5 bases from V and 5 bases from J, with 12 bases in between. The CDR3 sequence is CASSRKPGTEAFF. As DNA, the CDR3 is TGTGCCAGCAGCCGGAAGCCGGGGACTGAAGCTTTCTTT.

This clonotype came up a few times. Since a much larger clone is just one base distant, this may be a read error. This chain joins TRBV12-3 or TRBV12-4 and TRBJ2-5, with 8 bases that match TRBD1. With 11 bases clipped from V and 1 base from J, the junction kept 9 bases outside the gene matches. The CDR3 sequence is 14 residues long. The CDR3 loop is CAGTLQGVQETQYF. In nucleotides, the CDR3 is TGTGCCGGCACTTTACAGGGGGTCCAAGAGACCCAGTACTTC.

Many counts were recorded for this clonotype. The V gene is TRBV4-1, the J gene TRBJ2-1, with D perhaps TRBD1 or TRBD2 (5 bases each). This CDR3 region has 14 residues. The germline gives CDR1 MGHRA, CDR2 YSYEKL. Trimming removed 1 base at V and 7 bases at J, with 11 bases between. CDR3 sequence (DNA): TGCGCCAGCAGCCAAGGGGACGGTTCGAATGAGCAGTTCTTC. This encodes CASSQGDGSNEQFF.

This clonotype was seen a few times. The CDR3 reads CASSLGGPGGTDTQYF. The CDR3, as DNA: TGTGCCAGCAGCTTGGGGGGTCCCGGTGGCACAGATACGCAGTATTTT. The rearrangement links TRBV5-6 to TRBJ2-3, with D unresolved. V gave up 0 bases and J gave up 1 base, with 12 bases separating them. This CDR3 contains 16 residues. Germline lookup yields CDR1 SGHDT and CDR2 YYEEEE.

This clonotype was seen a handful of times. The chain combines TRBV20-1 with TRBJ2-7; D gene ambiguous. The end of the DNA is better explained by TRBJ2-5, so the J call may be wrong. CDR1 is DFQATT, CDR2 SNEGSKA, per germline (reference sequence). This CDR3 has 11 amino acids. CDR3 nucleotide sequence: TGCAGTGCTAATAGGGATGGGACCCAGTACTTC. Protein sequence: CSANRDGTQYF.

There are a few counts of this clonotype. The chain couples TRBV4-1 to TRBJ2-1; TRBD1 matches at 7 bases. This CDR3 is 14 amino acids long. Germline CDR1 is MGHRA and CDR2 is YSYEKL. With V trimmed by 1 base and J by 8 bases, 5 bases remained unmatched. For the CDR3, the DNA is TGCGCCAGCAGCCAAGGCAGGACAGGTGATGAGCAGTTCTTC. Protein product: CASSQGRTGDEQFF.

In DNA, the CDR3 is TGTGCCAGCAGTTTACGATTTAGCAATCAGCCCCAGCATTTT. Encoded protein: CASSLRFSNQPQHF. The rearrangement links TRBV12-3 or TRBV12-4 to TRBJ1-5; no definite D call. V was trimmed by 2 bases and J by 0 bases, leaving 5 bases between them. This CDR3 spans 14 amino acids.